This passage covers 3 T cell receptor beta chains from one sample sequenced in a study of blood T cell repertoires in COVID-19. This table comes from immunoSEQ multiplex PCR, and its TCRdb copy is limited to in-frame clones, with some not included. This sample carries 150,000 or so clones, about 84% of them seen once, and the ten largest clones take about 5.6%. Sample: PBMCs or T cells enriched from blood (not recorded which). These receptors were obtained from a man aged 40-49 years who had recovered from COVID-19.

This clone was recorded a few times. The rearrangement joins TRBV29-1 to TRBJ1-2, with TRBD1 matching 9 bases. The CDR3 loop spans 12 amino acids. CDR1 is SQVTM, CDR2 ANQGSEA, per germline. The V gene end was trimmed by 7 bases and the J gene end by 7 bases; junction bases not matched to a gene: 7. The CDR3 sequence: CSGPDRGGGYTF. The DNA for the CDR3 is TGCAGCGGGCCGGACAGGGGCGGTGGCTACACCTTC.

This clone was detected a few times. The rearrangement joins TRBV19 to TRBJ2-1; possibly TRBD2 for D (6 bases). Trimming stripped 7 bases from V and 0 bases from J, with 19 bases between. The CDR3 is 17 residues long. The germline CDR1 and CDR2 sequences are LNHDA and SQIVND (reference sequence). CDR3 region: CASKPVSSVHSYNEQFF. The CDR3, as DNA: TGTGCCAGTAAGCCCGTGTCTAGCGTGCACTCCTACAATGAGCAGTTCTTC.

The chain links TRBV7-9 to TRBJ2-3; a possible D gene is TRBD1 (7 bases). The germline CDR1 and CDR2 sequences are SEHNR and FQNEAQ (reference sequence). The CDR3 totals 17 residues. The V gene lost 6 bases and the J gene lost 5 bases, with 24 bases spanning the gap. As DNA, the CDR3 is TGTGCCAGCAGGGAGGGCCGGGGACAGAAAATCGGAGATACGCAGTATTTT. Amino acids: CASREGRGQKIGDTQYF.